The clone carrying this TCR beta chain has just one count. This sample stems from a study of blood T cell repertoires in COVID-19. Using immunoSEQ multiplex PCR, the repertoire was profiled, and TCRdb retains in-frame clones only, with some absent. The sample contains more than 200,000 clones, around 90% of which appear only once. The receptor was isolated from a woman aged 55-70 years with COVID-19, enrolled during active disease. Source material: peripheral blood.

The CDR3 DNA reads as TGTGCCAGCAGCTTAGGGACAGGGAAGCAGCCCCAGCATTTT. Protein product: CASSLGTGKQPQHF. The chain joins TRBV7-2 to TRBJ1-5, with 8 bases matching TRBD1. CDR3 length: 14 residues. J lost 7 bases, V lost 1 base, and 3 bases had no gene match. Germline V gives CDR1 SGHTA, CDR2 FQGNSA. Full variable domain (rest looked up from reference TRBV7-2 and TRBJ1-5): GAGVSQSPSNKVTEKGKDVELRCDPISGHTALYWYRQSLGQGLEFLIYFQGNSAPDKSGLPSDRFSAERTGGSVSTLTIQRTQQEDSAVYLCASSLGTGKQPQHFGDGTRLSIL.